This T cell receptor beta chain was identified in a study of cytomegalovirus exposure and HLA in healthy donors. CDR1 and CDR2 from the germline V gene are SGHKS and YYEKEE (reference sequence). Trimming at V came to 3 bases and at J to 0 bases, leaving 5 bases not matched to a gene. The length of the CDR3 is 15 residues. Assay: immunoSEQ multiplex PCR; the TCRdb copy retains only in-frame clones and omits some. The table has some 44,000 clones, roughly 90% seen once; the top ten hold 5% to 6%. The TCR comes from a man younger than 35 in good health and CMV-seronegative. Sequenced input: PBMCs. This sequence joins TRBV5-5 and TRBJ2-7, with 8 nucleotides matching TRBD2. The CDR3 DNA is TGTGCCAGCAGCTCGACTAGCGTCTCCTCCTACGAGCAGTACTTC. This gives the protein CASSSTSVSSYEQYF.